These 14 T cell receptor beta chains were all obtained from the same sample, sequenced in a study of control samples from healthy donors and cancer patients. TCRdb keeps only in-frame clones here, not all; method: immunoSEQ multiplex PCR. Here the sample spans 90,000 or so clones, 88% being singletons. Material: blood. Every receptor here comes from a woman aged 70 to 79 in good health.

The V gene is TRBV7-6, the J gene TRBJ2-7; 8 positions match TRBD2. The CDR3 runs to 15 residues. J lost 7 bases, V lost 1 base, and 9 bases had no gene match. CDR1 and CDR2 (germline): SGHVS, FNYEAQ. DNA of the CDR3: TGTGCCAGCAGCTTAGTGGCGGGAGGATTGGGGGAGCAGTACTTC. Residues: CASSLVAGGLGEQYF. Using reference TRBV7-6 and TRBJ2-7 for the parts outside the CDR3, the full variable domain is GAGVSQSPRYKVTKRGQDVALRCDPISGHVSLYWYRQALGQGPEFLTYFNYEAQQDKSGLPNDRFSAERPEGSISTLTIQRTEQRDSAMYRCASSLVAGGLGEQYFGPGTRLTVT.

V is TRBV13 and J is TRBJ2-2, with 8 bases lining up with TRBD2. Germline lookup yields CDR1 PRHDT and CDR2 FYEKMQ (reference sequence). The CDR3 sequence is 15 residues long. With V trimmed by 5 bases and J by 4 bases, 6 bases remained unmatched. Here the CDR3 reads CASSPSGSGTGELFF. Here the CDR3 DNA reads TGTGCCAGCAGCCCCAGCGGGAGCGGCACCGGGGAGCTGTTTTTT.

This chain joins TRBV28 and TRBJ1-1, with no clear D. Trimming shortened V by 5 bases and J by 7 bases, and 11 bases separated the two germline ends. The CDR3 is 12 amino acids. Germline CDR1 MDHEN, CDR2 SYDVKM. The DNA of the CDR3 is TGTGCCAGCAGTATCCCCCAGAGTGAAGCTTTCTTT. Amino acid sequence: CASSIPQSEAFF.

The chain recombines TRBV13 with TRBJ2-1; 9 bases agree with TRBD2. Germline V CDR1 and CDR2: PRHDT, FYEKMQ (reference sequence). Trimming removed 5 bases from V and 4 bases from J; junction bases left unmatched: 30. This CDR3 spans 23 amino acids. Here the CDR3 DNA reads TGTGCCAGCAGCCCAGGTTGGGCCTTGGGACTTAGCGGGGGACGTAGCGAATACAATGAGCAGTTCTTC. Protein sequence: CASSPGWALGLSGGRSEYNEQFF.

This rearrangement joins TRBV19 to TRBJ2-3; 9 bases match TRBD2. The trim removed 7 bases at V and 6 bases at J, leaving 14 bases unmatched. Germline V gives CDR1 LNHDA, CDR2 SQIVND (reference sequence). The CDR3 loop spans 16 amino acids. The CDR3 DNA reads as TGTGCCAGTACGGCCCTAGCGGGATTTCGCTTGGATACGCAGTATTTT. Encoded protein: CASTALAGFRLDTQYF.

This clone has just one count. The V and J genes are TRBV2 and TRBJ1-5, with TRBD1 as a possible D gene (5 bases). Germline V lookup: CDR1 SNHLY, CDR2 FYNNEI. The CDR3 consists of 14 residues. V lost 5 bases, J lost 3 bases, and 11 bases lay in between. The CDR3 protein is CASSRDGNNQPQHF. CDR3 nucleotide sequence: TGTGCCAGCAGTCGGGACGGAAACAATCAGCCCCAGCATTTT.

This clone appeared a single time. V usage is TRBV19 and J usage is TRBJ2-5; D is undetermined. Germline V gene sequence: CDR1 LNHDA, CDR2 SQIVND (reference sequence). The V and J ends lost 4 bases and 0 bases respectively, with 6 bases between them. The CDR3 is 13 residues long. In nucleotides, the CDR3 is TGTGCCAGTAGTAGACCAAACCAAGAGACCCAGTACTTC. Translated: CASSRPNQETQYF.

This clone was observed a few times. The J gene is TRBJ1-1, the V gene TRBV4-3; D is unresolved. V was cut by 1 base and J by 5 bases, with 14 bases left in between. CDR1 is LGHNA and CDR2 is YSLEER in the germline V gene. The CDR3 totals 15 residues. The CDR3 DNA reads as TGCGCCAGCAGCCAAGTGCCCGATGGTTGGACTGAAGCTTTCTTT. Its protein product is CASSQVPDGWTEAFF.

This chain links TRBV10-3 with TRBJ2-1; D is perhaps TRBD2 (6 bases). Trimming stripped 4 bases from V and 0 bases from J, with 10 bases between. The CDR3 covers 15 residues. The germline V gene has CDR1 ENHRY and CDR2 SYGVKD. The CDR3 sequence: CAISADGGSYNEQFF. The CDR3 bases are TGTGCCATCAGTGCGGACGGGGGCTCCTACAATGAGCAGTTCTTC.

The chain couples TRBV6-6 to TRBJ1-1; maybe TRBD1 (6 bases). Trimming left V 7 bases short and J 11 bases short, with 14 bases between. In germline, CDR1 is MNHNY, CDR2 SVGAGI (reference sequence). This CDR3 spans 11 amino acids. CDR3 sequence reads: CASTLEGEAFF. CDR3 sequence (DNA): TGTGCCAGCACCTTAGAGGGGGAGGCTTTCTTT.

J is TRBJ1-1 and V is TRBV30, with TRBD1 identical over 7 bases. From germline, CDR1 is GTSNPN and CDR2 SVGIG (reference sequence). The V and J ends lost 5 bases and 9 bases, in that order; junction bases with no gene match: 15. The CDR3 runs 14 residues. The CDR3 sequence is CAWDEGTAPNQAFF. The CDR3 nucleotides are TGTGCCTGGGACGAGGGGACAGCCCCCAACCAAGCTTTCTTT.

The chain has TRBV5-5 and TRBJ1-6; D perhaps matches TRBD1 (5 bases). V lost 4 bases, J lost 16 bases, and 18 bases lay in between. Germline loops: CDR1 SGHKS, CDR2 YYEKEE (reference sequence). The CDR3 totals 13 residues. CDR3 nucleotide sequence: TGTGCCAGCAGCCTGGGTGACAGCACTCGTCTCCACTTT. Amino acid sequence: CASSLGDSTRLHF.

The J gene is TRBJ1-1, the V gene TRBV10-1, with no clear D. V lost 0 bases and J 4 bases, leaving 12 bases between the germline ends. Germline CDR1 and CDR2: WNHNN and SYGVQD (reference sequence). This CDR3 comprises 15 residues. The CDR3 DNA reads TGCGCCAGCAGTGAGTCAGGCGGGGTGGCCACTGAAGCTTTCTTT. Protein product: CASSESGGVATEAFF.

The rearrangement links TRBV5-1 to TRBJ2-3; D is undetermined. This CDR3 is built from 15 residues. V was trimmed by 3 bases and J by 4 bases, leaving 15 bases between them. Per germline, CDR1 SGHRS and CDR2 YFSETQ. The CDR3 spells CASSSGVGLADTQYF. In DNA form, the CDR3 reads TGCGCCAGCAGCTCCGGCGTAGGGTTGGCAGATACGCAGTATTTT.